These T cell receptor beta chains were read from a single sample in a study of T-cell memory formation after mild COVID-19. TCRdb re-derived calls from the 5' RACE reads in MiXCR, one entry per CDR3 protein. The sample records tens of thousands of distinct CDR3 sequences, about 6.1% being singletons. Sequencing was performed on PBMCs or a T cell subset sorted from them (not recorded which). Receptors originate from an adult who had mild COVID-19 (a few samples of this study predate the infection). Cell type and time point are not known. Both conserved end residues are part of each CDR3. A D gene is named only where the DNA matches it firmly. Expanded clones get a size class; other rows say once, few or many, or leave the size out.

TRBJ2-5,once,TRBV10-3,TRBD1,CAISESTGRQETQYF,TGTGCCATCAGTGAATCGACAGGGCGGCAAGAGACCCAGTACTTC
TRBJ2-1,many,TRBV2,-,CASSVPAKEQFF,TGTGCCAGCAGTGTCCCAGCGAAAGAGCAGTTCTTC
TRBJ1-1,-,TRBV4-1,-,CASSLVARLNTEAFF,TGCGCCAGCAGCCTTGTGGCCAGGTTGAACACTGAAGCTTTCTTT
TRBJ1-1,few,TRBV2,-,CASSDGSWGEAFF,TGTGCCAGCAGTGATGGTTCGTGGGGGGAAGCTTTCTTT
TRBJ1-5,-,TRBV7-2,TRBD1,CASSRTGGDQPQHF,TGTGCCAGCAGCCGCACAGGGGGAGATCAGCCCCAGCATTTT
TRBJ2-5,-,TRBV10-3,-,CAISERAEETQYF,TGTGCCATCAGTGAGAGGGCGGAGGAGACCCAGTACTTC
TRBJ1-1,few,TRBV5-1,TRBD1,CASSARQGGTEAFF,TGCGCCAGCAGCGCCAGACAGGGGGGGACTGAAGCTTTCTTT
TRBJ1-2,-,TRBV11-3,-,CASSYTWEVYF,TGTGCCAGCAGTTATACTTGGGAAGTCTACTTC
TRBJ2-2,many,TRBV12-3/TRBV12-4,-,CASSLGESGELFF,TGTGCCAGCAGTTTAGGGGAATCAGGGGAGCTGTTTTTT
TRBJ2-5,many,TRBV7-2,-,CASSLAFTLETQYF,TGTGCCAGCAGCTTAGCGTTTACGTTGGAGACCCAGTACTTC
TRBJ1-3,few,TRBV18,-,CASSHGGIGNTIYF,TGTGCCAGCTCACATGGGGGAATCGGAAACACCATATATTTT
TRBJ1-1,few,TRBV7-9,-,CASSPSNTEAFF,TGTGCCAGCAGCCCTTCGAACACTGAAGCTTTCTTT
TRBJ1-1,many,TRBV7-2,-,CASSPDGRYTEAFF,TGTGCCAGCAGCCCGGACGGGCGGTACACTGAAGCTTTCTTT
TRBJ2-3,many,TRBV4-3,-,CASSQVAADTQYF,TGCGCCAGCAGCCAAGTTGCGGCAGATACGCAGTATTTT
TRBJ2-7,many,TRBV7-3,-,CASSPGSGYEQYF,TGTGCCAGCAGCCCGGGGTCGGGGTACGAGCAGTACTTC
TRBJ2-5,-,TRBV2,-,CASRKGGVQETQYF,TGTGCCAGCAGAAAGGGGGGCGTGCAAGAGACCCAGTACTTC
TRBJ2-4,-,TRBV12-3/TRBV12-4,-,CASSRQRAKNIQYF,TGTGCCAGCAGCAGACAGAGAGCCAAAAACATTCAGTACTTC
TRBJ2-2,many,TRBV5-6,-,CASSKGQLNTGELFF,TGTGCCAGCAGCAAGGGACAACTGAACACCGGGGAGCTGTTTTTT
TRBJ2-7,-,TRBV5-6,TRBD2,CASSSGGGLSQYF,TGTGCCAGCAGCTCAGGCGGGGGTTTATCTCAGTACTTC
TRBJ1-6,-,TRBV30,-,CASWTGPSSPLHF,TGTGCCTCATGGACGGGCCCCAGCTCACCCCTCCACTTT
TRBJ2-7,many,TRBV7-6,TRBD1,CASSPGTGWAYEQYF,TGTGCCAGCAGCCCCGGGACAGGGTGGGCCTACGAGCAGTACTTC
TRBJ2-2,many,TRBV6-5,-,CASSYSYDSTGELFF,TGTGCCAGCAGTTACTCGTATGACAGCACCGGGGAGCTGTTTTTT
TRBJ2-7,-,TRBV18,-,CASQLNQRDEQYF,TGTGCCAGCCAACTTAACCAACGTGACGAGCAGTACTTC
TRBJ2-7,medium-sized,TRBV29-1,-,CSVEDYGARYF,TGCAGCGTTGAAGATTATGGGGCTCGGTACTTC
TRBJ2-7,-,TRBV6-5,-,CASSYSALAKGEQYF,TGTGCCAGCAGTTACTCGGCCCTAGCGAAGGGCGAGCAGTACTTC
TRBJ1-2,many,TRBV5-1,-,CASSYGGDYGYTF,TGCGCCAGCAGCTATGGAGGGGATTACGGCTACACCTTC
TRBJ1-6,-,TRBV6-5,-,CASRRDSYNSPLHF,TGTGCCAGCAGAAGGGACTCCTATAATTCACCCCTCCACTTT
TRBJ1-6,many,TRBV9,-,CASSVAGAHSPLHF,TGTGCCAGCAGCGTAGCTGGGGCTCACTCACCCCTCCACTTT
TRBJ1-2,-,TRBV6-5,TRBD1,CASSIGQGYGYTF,TGTGCCAGCAGCATCGGACAGGGGTATGGCTACACCTTC
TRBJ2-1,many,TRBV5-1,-,CASSSVRDLAGEQFF,TGCGCCAGCAGCTCAGTTCGGGATTTGGCCGGCGAGCAGTTCTTC
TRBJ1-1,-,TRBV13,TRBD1,CASSAAGTGNTEAFF,TGTGCCAGCAGCGCCGCCGGGACAGGGAACACTGAAGCTTTCTTT
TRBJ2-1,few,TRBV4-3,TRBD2,CASSQDLSRLTSGSYNEQFF,TGCGCCAGCAGCCAAGATCTCTCCAGATTGACTAGCGGATCCTACAATGAGCAGTTCTTC
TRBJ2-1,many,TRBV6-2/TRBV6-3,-,CASSYGGLGRNEQFF,TGTGCCAGCAGTTACGGGGGACTCGGGCGGAATGAGCAGTTCTTC
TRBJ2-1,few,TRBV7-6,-,CASSSRPGTTYNEQFF,TGTGCCAGCAGCTCCCGTCCGGGGACAACTTACAATGAGCAGTTCTTC
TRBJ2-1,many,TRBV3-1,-,CASSPTVSYNEQFF,TGTGCCAGCAGCCCGACGGTCTCCTACAATGAGCAGTTCTTC
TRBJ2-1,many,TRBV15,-,CATSRVDGGDEQFF,TGTGCCACCAGCAGAGTCGACGGGGGAGATGAGCAGTTCTTC
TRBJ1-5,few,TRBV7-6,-,CASSLGRGGNQPQHF,TGTGCCAGCAGCTTAGGGCGGGGGGGCAATCAGCCCCAGCATTTT
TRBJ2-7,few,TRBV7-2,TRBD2,CASSQLAGGHEQYF,TGTGCCAGCAGCCAACTAGCGGGAGGCCACGAGCAGTACTTC
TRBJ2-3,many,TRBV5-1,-,CASSFRTASTDTQYF,TGCGCCAGCAGCTTTAGGACTGCTAGCACAGATACGCAGTATTTT
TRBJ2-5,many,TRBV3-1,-,CASRGGWGTQETQYF,TGTGCCAGCAGGGGCGGATGGGGGACCCAAGAGACCCAGTACTTC
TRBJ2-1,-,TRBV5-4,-,CASSLPGRRTINEQFF,TGTGCCAGCAGCTTGCCCGGCCGGCGGACTATTAATGAGCAGTTCTTC
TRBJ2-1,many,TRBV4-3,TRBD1,CASSQERTGGLGEQFF,TGCGCCAGCAGCCAAGAGAGGACAGGGGGACTTGGTGAGCAGTTCTTC
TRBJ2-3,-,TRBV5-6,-,CGTTGPSTDTQYF,TGTGGGACTACAGGGCCTAGCACAGATACGCAGTATTTT
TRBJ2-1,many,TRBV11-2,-,CASSLAVDRRNEQFF,TGTGCCAGCAGCTTAGCAGTCGATCGGAGGAATGAGCAGTTCTTC
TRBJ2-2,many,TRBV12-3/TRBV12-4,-,CASMSGELFF,TGTGCCAGCATGTCCGGGGAGCTGTTTTTT
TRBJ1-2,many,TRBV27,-,CASSFRRTNYGYTF,TGTGCCAGCAGTTTTCGGCGGACTAACTATGGCTACACCTTC